A selection of T cell receptor beta chains follows, all from one sample in a study of OX40 agonist ivuxolimab in advanced cancers. The data were produced by immunoSEQ multiplex PCR, yet TCRdb's version contains in-frame clones alone and is incomplete. The sample has about 30,000 clones, 86% seen once. The starting material was CD4+ or CD8+ T cells sorted from blood, obtained in a trial of the OX40 agonist ivuxolimab. Receptors were obtained from an adult with an advanced solid tumor such as melanoma, head and neck, liver or kidney cancer. CDR3s include the opening cysteine and the closing phenylalanine or tryptophan. The D gene is left open where the match is weak. Size is stated for part of the rows, as once, few or many counts, or as a class when the clone is expanded.

cdr3_aa: CASSPWTGGNTEAFF
cdr3_nt: TGTGCCAGCAGTCCATGGACAGGGGGAAACACTGAAGCTTTCTTT
d_call: TRBD1
j_call: TRBJ1-1
v_call: TRBV2
clone_size: .

cdr3_aa: CASSEYITPYEQYF
cdr3_nt: TGTGCCAGCAGTGAATATATAACACCTTACGAGCAGTACTTC
d_call: .
j_call: TRBJ2-7
v_call: TRBV25-1
clone_size: .

cdr3_aa: CACHPRNTGELFF
cdr3_nt: TGTGCCTGCCACCCTAGGAACACCGGGGAGCTGTTTTTT
d_call: .
j_call: TRBJ2-2
v_call: TRBV30
clone_size: .

cdr3_aa: CASSVGDGAYEQYF
cdr3_nt: TGTGCCAGCAGCGTAGGGGACGGCGCCTACGAGCAGTACTTC
d_call: .
j_call: TRBJ2-7
v_call: TRBV9
clone_size: .

cdr3_aa: CASSVSGGGYEQYF
cdr3_nt: TGTGCCAGCAGCGTATCGGGGGGCGGCTACGAGCAGTACTTC
d_call: .
j_call: TRBJ2-7
v_call: TRBV9
clone_size: once

cdr3_aa: CASSAGLAGSYEQYF
cdr3_nt: TGCGCCAGCAGTGCGGGACTAGCGGGCTCCTACGAGCAGTACTTC
d_call: TRBD2
j_call: TRBJ2-7
v_call: TRBV10-1
clone_size: .

cdr3_aa: CAWGAQETQYF
cdr3_nt: TGTGCCTGGGGGGCGCAAGAGACCCAGTACTTC
d_call: .
j_call: TRBJ2-5
v_call: TRBV30
clone_size: .

cdr3_aa: CASSRAGETGLMNTEAFF
cdr3_nt: TGTGCCAGCAGCCGAGCTGGTGAGACAGGGCTTATGAACACTGAAGCTTTCTTT
d_call: TRBD1
j_call: TRBJ1-1
v_call: TRBV7-9
clone_size: .

cdr3_aa: CASSSLTSGSYEQYF
cdr3_nt: TGTGCCAGCAGCTCCTTGACTAGCGGGAGTTACGAGCAGTACTTC
d_call: TRBD2
j_call: TRBJ2-7
v_call: TRBV7-9
clone_size: .

cdr3_aa: CASSQGVGFRLAGPEQYF
cdr3_nt: TGTGCCAGCAGCCAAGGGGTGGGGTTTCGGCTAGCGGGCCCCGAGCAGTACTTC
d_call: TRBD2
j_call: TRBJ2-7
v_call: TRBV14
clone_size: .

cdr3_aa: CASSTGTENSPLHF
cdr3_nt: TGTGCCAGCAGCACCGGGACAGAAAATTCACCCCTCCACTTT
d_call: TRBD1
j_call: TRBJ1-6
v_call: TRBV4-2
clone_size: few

cdr3_aa: CATSYDRSDGYTF
cdr3_nt: TGTGCCACCAGCTACGACCGAAGCGATGGCTACACCTTC
d_call: .
j_call: TRBJ1-2
v_call: TRBV15
clone_size: .

cdr3_aa: CASRELYEQYF
cdr3_nt: TGTGCCAGCAGGGAGCTCTACGAGCAGTACTTC
d_call: .
j_call: TRBJ2-7
v_call: TRBV2
clone_size: .

cdr3_aa: CASGVGGPQNIQYF
cdr3_nt: TGTGCCAGCGGTGTGGGGGGCCCTCAAAACATTCAGTACTTC
d_call: .
j_call: TRBJ2-4
v_call: TRBV27
clone_size: .

cdr3_aa: CASSRSGSSYNEQFF
cdr3_nt: TGTGCCAGCAGCCGTAGCGGGAGCTCCTACAATGAGCAGTTCTTC
d_call: TRBD2
j_call: TRBJ2-1
v_call: TRBV11-2
clone_size: .

cdr3_aa: CASSLDRGPYEQYF
cdr3_nt: TGCGCCAGCAGCCTGGACAGGGGTCCTTACGAGCAGTACTTC
d_call: TRBD1
j_call: TRBJ2-7
v_call: TRBV5-1
clone_size: .

cdr3_aa: CAISGTGELFF
cdr3_nt: TGTGCCATCAGCGGCACCGGGGAGCTGTTTTTT
d_call: .
j_call: TRBJ2-2
v_call: TRBV7-9
clone_size: once

cdr3_aa: CASSLGVIYEQYF
cdr3_nt: TGTGCCAGCAGTTTGGGAGTGATTTACGAGCAGTACTTC
d_call: .
j_call: TRBJ2-7
v_call: TRBV27
clone_size: .

cdr3_aa: CASSTGLADYEQYF
cdr3_nt: TGTGCCAGCAGCACCGGACTAGCGGACTACGAGCAGTACTTC
d_call: TRBD2
j_call: TRBJ2-7
v_call: TRBV11-2
clone_size: .

cdr3_aa: CASSITGTGVETQYF
cdr3_nt: TGTGCCAGCAGCATCACCGGGACAGGGGTGGAGACCCAGTACTTC
d_call: TRBD1
j_call: TRBJ2-5
v_call: TRBV9
clone_size: once

cdr3_aa: CASSYGGSRVYEQYF
cdr3_nt: TGTGCCAGCAGTTACGGGGGTAGCAGGGTCTACGAGCAGTACTTC
d_call: .
j_call: TRBJ2-7
v_call: TRBV6-8
clone_size: .

cdr3_aa: CASSLGVDEQFF
cdr3_nt: TGTGCCAGCAGCCTGGGTGTGGATGAGCAGTTCTTC
d_call: .
j_call: TRBJ2-1
v_call: TRBV5-6
clone_size: .

cdr3_aa: CASSLLRTSGGELFF
cdr3_nt: TGTGCCAGCAGCTTGCTTAGGACTAGTGGCGGGGAGCTGTTTTTT
d_call: TRBD2
j_call: TRBJ2-2
v_call: TRBV11-2
clone_size: .

cdr3_aa: CASSFLGGHEQYF
cdr3_nt: TGTGCCAGCAGCTTCCTTGGGGGCCACGAGCAGTACTTC
d_call: .
j_call: TRBJ2-7
v_call: TRBV11-1
clone_size: .

cdr3_aa: CASSPLAESSYNEQFF
cdr3_nt: TGTGCCAGCAGCCCACTAGCGGAGAGCTCCTACAATGAGCAGTTCTTC
d_call: TRBD2
j_call: TRBJ2-1
v_call: TRBV11-2
clone_size: few

cdr3_aa: CASSYSNGFENIQYF
cdr3_nt: TGTGCCAGCAGTTACTCGAACGGGTTTGAGAACATTCAGTACTTC
d_call: .
j_call: TRBJ2-4
v_call: TRBV6-6
clone_size: .

cdr3_aa: CASSAGTGKETQYF
cdr3_nt: TGCGCCAGCAGCGCAGGGACAGGGAAAGAGACCCAGTACTTC
d_call: TRBD1
j_call: TRBJ2-5
v_call: TRBV10-1
clone_size: .

cdr3_aa: CASSPRTGGYTEAFF
cdr3_nt: TGTGCCAGCAGTCCAAGGACAGGGGGCTACACTGAAGCTTTCTTT
d_call: TRBD1
j_call: TRBJ1-1
v_call: TRBV27
clone_size: .

cdr3_aa: CASSPIPPGLAGVGKEEQYF
cdr3_nt: TGTGCCAGCAGCCCAATTCCCCCCGGACTAGCGGGAGTTGGTAAAGAAGAGCAGTACTTC
d_call: TRBD2
j_call: TRBJ2-7
v_call: TRBV7-8
clone_size: few

cdr3_aa: CASSPASDSKGDEQFF
cdr3_nt: TGTGCCAGCAGCCCGGCTTCGGACTCTAAGGGCGATGAGCAGTTCTTC
d_call: .
j_call: TRBJ2-1
v_call: TRBV7-9
clone_size: .

cdr3_aa: CASRSPRGGGKRYEQFF
cdr3_nt: TGTGCCAGCAGATCTCCTAGGGGGGGCGGGAAGAGGTATGAGCAGTTCTTC
d_call: .
j_call: TRBJ2-1
v_call: TRBV7-2
clone_size: .

cdr3_aa: CAISSGSGDEQFF
cdr3_nt: TGTGCCATCAGTAGCGGGAGCGGCGATGAGCAGTTCTTC
d_call: TRBD2
j_call: TRBJ2-1
v_call: TRBV10-3
clone_size: once

cdr3_aa: CASSPTGIPYEQYF
cdr3_nt: TGTGCCAGCAGCCCGACAGGGATCCCCTACGAGCAGTACTTC
d_call: TRBD1
j_call: TRBJ2-7
v_call: TRBV7-9
clone_size: .

cdr3_aa: CASSLAPTSEQYF
cdr3_nt: TGTGCCAGCAGCTTGGCACCCACCTCCGAGCAGTACTTC
d_call: .
j_call: TRBJ2-7
v_call: TRBV7-2
clone_size: .

cdr3_aa: CASSLGLAGREQFF
cdr3_nt: TGCGCCAGCAGCTTGGGTCTAGCGGGACGTGAGCAGTTCTTC
d_call: TRBD2
j_call: TRBJ2-1
v_call: TRBV5-1
clone_size: .

cdr3_aa: CASSFHGRQGSNEQFF
cdr3_nt: TGTGCCAGCAGCTTCCACGGACGACAGGGGAGTAATGAGCAGTTCTTC
d_call: TRBD1
j_call: TRBJ2-1
v_call: TRBV7-3
clone_size: once

cdr3_aa: CASSGDPTGGMNTEAFF
cdr3_nt: TGTGCCAGCAGTGGGGACCCGACAGGGGGTATGAACACTGAAGCTTTCTTT
d_call: TRBD1
j_call: TRBJ1-1
v_call: TRBV25-1
clone_size: few

cdr3_aa: CASTGIDNQPQHF
cdr3_nt: TGTGCCAGTACGGGTATTGACAATCAGCCCCAGCATTTT
d_call: .
j_call: TRBJ1-5
v_call: TRBV19
clone_size: once

cdr3_aa: CAWSTGTSGEQFF
cdr3_nt: TGTGCCTGGAGTACCGGGACTAGTGGTGAGCAGTTCTTC
d_call: TRBD2
j_call: TRBJ2-1
v_call: TRBV30
clone_size: .

cdr3_aa: CASSLMGNTEAFF
cdr3_nt: TGTGCCAGCAGCTTAATGGGGAACACTGAAGCTTTCTTT
d_call: .
j_call: TRBJ1-1
v_call: TRBV7-3
clone_size: .

cdr3_aa: CASSAWGLGSDEQYF
cdr3_nt: TGTGCCAGCAGCGCCTGGGGACTCGGTAGCGACGAGCAGTACTTC
d_call: .
j_call: TRBJ2-7
v_call: TRBV9
clone_size: .

cdr3_aa: CASQRETQYF
cdr3_nt: TGTGCCAGCCAAAGGGAGACCCAGTACTTC
d_call: .
j_call: TRBJ2-5
v_call: TRBV6-6
clone_size: .

cdr3_aa: CATSRDQGTPEAFF
cdr3_nt: TGTGCCACCAGCAGAGATCAGGGGACCCCTGAAGCTTTCTTT
d_call: .
j_call: TRBJ1-1
v_call: TRBV15
clone_size: .

cdr3_aa: CASSQYRGENTEAFF
cdr3_nt: TGTGCCAGCAGCCAATACAGGGGCGAGAACACTGAAGCTTTCTTT
d_call: TRBD1
j_call: TRBJ1-1
v_call: TRBV9
clone_size: .

cdr3_aa: CASSEGLAGYEQYF
cdr3_nt: TGTGCCAGCAGCGAAGGACTAGCGGGCTACGAGCAGTACTTC
d_call: TRBD2
j_call: TRBJ2-7
v_call: TRBV13
clone_size: .

cdr3_aa: CASSPPGLGETQYF
cdr3_nt: TGTGCCAGCAGCCCCCCGGGACTAGGGGAGACCCAGTACTTC
d_call: TRBD2
j_call: TRBJ2-5
v_call: TRBV7-9
clone_size: once

cdr3_aa: CASSSPLAGGRADTQYF
cdr3_nt: TGTGCCAGCAGCTCCCCCCTAGCGGGAGGGCGGGCAGATACGCAGTATTTT
d_call: TRBD2
j_call: TRBJ2-3
v_call: TRBV13
clone_size: .

cdr3_aa: CASSLDPEYNEQFF
cdr3_nt: TGTGCCAGCAGCTTAGATCCCGAATACAATGAGCAGTTCTTC
d_call: .
j_call: TRBJ2-1
v_call: TRBV7-2
clone_size: .

cdr3_aa: CATSREATYEQYF
cdr3_nt: TGTGCCACCAGCAGAGAGGCCACCTACGAGCAGTACTTC
d_call: .
j_call: TRBJ2-7
v_call: TRBV15
clone_size: .

cdr3_aa: CASSPGTARTNEKLFF
cdr3_nt: TGTGCCAGCAGTCCCGGGACAGCCCGGACGAATGAAAAACTGTTTTTT
d_call: TRBD1
j_call: TRBJ1-4
v_call: TRBV2
clone_size: .

cdr3_aa: CASSQLQGARWGEETQYF
cdr3_nt: TGTGCCAGCAGCCAACTGCAGGGGGCCCGGTGGGGGGAAGAGACCCAGTACTTC
d_call: TRBD1
j_call: TRBJ2-5
v_call: TRBV28
clone_size: few

cdr3_aa: CASSGGQTTDTQYF
cdr3_nt: TGTGCCAGCAGTGGGGGACAGACTACAGATACGCAGTATTTT
d_call: TRBD1
j_call: TRBJ2-3
v_call: TRBV2
clone_size: .

cdr3_aa: CASSLADPLGLATQYF
cdr3_nt: TGTGCCAGCAGCTTAGCCGACCCGCTGGGCTTGGCTACGCAGTATTTT
d_call: .
j_call: TRBJ2-3
v_call: TRBV7-9
clone_size: .

cdr3_aa: CASSLVGVGDTQYF
cdr3_nt: TGTGCCAGCAGCTTAGTGGGGGTGGGAGATACGCAGTATTTT
d_call: .
j_call: TRBJ2-3
v_call: TRBV7-8
clone_size: .